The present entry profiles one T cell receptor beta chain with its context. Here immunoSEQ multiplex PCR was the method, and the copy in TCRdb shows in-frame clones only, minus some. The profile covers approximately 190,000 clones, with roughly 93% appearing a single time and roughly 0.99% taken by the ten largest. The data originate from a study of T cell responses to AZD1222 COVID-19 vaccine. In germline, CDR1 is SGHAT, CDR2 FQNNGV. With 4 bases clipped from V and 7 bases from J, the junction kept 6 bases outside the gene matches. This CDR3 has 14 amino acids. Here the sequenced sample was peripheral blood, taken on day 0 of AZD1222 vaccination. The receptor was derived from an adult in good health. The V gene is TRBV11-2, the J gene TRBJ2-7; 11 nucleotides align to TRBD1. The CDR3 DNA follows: TGTGCCAGCAGCTGGGACAGGGGGACGGGGGAGCAGTACTTC. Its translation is CASSWDRGTGEQYF. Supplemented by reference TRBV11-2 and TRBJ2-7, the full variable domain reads EAGVAQSPRYKIIEKRQSVAFWCNPISGHATLYWYQQILGQGPKLLIQFQNNGVVDDSQLPKDRFSAERLKGVDSTLKIQPAKLEDSAVYLCASSWDRGTGEQYFGPGTRLTVT.